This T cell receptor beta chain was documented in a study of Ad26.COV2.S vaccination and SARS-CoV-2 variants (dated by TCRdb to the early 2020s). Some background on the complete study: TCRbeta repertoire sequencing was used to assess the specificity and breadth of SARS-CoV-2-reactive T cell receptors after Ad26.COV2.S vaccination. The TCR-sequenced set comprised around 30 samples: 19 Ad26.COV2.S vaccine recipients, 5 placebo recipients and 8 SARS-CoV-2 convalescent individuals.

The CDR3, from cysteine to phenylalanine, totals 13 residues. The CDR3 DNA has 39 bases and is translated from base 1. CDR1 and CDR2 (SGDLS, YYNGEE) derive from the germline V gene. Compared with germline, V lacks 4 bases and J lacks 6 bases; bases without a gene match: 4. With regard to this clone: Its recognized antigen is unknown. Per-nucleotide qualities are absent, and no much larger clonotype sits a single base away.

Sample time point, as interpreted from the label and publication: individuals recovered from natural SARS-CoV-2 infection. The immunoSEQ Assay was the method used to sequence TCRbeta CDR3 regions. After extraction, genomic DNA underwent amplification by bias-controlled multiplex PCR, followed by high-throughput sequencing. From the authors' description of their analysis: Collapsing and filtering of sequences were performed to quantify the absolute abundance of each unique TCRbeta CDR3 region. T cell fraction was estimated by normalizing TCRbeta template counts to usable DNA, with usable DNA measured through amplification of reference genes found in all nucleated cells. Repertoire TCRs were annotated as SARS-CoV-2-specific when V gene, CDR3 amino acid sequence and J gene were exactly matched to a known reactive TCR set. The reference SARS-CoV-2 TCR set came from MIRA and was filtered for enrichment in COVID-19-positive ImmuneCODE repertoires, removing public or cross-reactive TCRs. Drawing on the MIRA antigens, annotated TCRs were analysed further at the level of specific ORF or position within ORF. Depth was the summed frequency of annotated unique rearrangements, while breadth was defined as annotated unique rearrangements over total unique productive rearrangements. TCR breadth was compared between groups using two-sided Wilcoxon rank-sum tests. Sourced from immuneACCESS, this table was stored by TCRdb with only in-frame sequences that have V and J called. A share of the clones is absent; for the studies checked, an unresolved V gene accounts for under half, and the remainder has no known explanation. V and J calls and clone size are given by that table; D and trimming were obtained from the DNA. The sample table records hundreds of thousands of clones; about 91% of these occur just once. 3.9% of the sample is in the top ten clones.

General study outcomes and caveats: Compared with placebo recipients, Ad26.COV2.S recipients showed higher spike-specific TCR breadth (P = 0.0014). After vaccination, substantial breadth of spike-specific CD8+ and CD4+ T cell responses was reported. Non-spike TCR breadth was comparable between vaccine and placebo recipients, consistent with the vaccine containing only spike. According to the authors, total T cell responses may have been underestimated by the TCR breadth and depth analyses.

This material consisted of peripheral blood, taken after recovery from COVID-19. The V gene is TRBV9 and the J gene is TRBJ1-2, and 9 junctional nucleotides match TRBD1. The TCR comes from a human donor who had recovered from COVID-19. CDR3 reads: CASSSGQGDGYTF. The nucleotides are TGTGCCAGCAGCTCGGGACAGGGAGATGGCTACACCTTC.